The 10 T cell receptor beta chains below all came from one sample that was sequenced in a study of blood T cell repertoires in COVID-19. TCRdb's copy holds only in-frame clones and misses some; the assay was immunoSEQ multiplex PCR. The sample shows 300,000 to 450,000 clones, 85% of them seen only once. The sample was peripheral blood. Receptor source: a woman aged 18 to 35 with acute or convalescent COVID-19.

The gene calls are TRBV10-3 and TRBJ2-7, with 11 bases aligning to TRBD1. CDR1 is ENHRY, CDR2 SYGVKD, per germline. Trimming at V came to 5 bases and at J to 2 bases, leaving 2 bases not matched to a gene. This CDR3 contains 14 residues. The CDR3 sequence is CAISRTGGPYEQYF. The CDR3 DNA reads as TGTGCCATCAGTCGGACAGGGGGCCCCTACGAGCAGTACTTC.

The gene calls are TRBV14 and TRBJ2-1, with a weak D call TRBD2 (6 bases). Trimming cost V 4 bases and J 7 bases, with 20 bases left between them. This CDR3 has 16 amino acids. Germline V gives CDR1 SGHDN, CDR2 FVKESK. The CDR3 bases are TGTGCCAGCAGCCCCCCCGGGGGAGTTCGGGGTAATGAGCAGTTCTTC. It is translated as CASSPPGGVRGNEQFF.

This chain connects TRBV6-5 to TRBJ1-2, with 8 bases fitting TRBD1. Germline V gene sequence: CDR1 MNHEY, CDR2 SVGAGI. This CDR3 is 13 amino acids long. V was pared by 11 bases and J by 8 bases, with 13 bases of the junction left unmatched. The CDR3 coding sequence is TGTGCCGGCCGGGACAGGAACTTTATCGGCTACACCTTC. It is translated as CAGRDRNFIGYTF.

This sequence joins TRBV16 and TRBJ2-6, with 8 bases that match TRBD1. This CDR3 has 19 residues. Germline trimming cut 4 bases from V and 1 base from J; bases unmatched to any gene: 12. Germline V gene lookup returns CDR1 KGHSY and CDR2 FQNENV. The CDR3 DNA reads TGTGCCAGCAGCCCTGTTTCAGGGGGCAGTATATCTGGGGCCAACGTCCTGACTTTC. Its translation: CASSPVSGGSISGANVLTF.

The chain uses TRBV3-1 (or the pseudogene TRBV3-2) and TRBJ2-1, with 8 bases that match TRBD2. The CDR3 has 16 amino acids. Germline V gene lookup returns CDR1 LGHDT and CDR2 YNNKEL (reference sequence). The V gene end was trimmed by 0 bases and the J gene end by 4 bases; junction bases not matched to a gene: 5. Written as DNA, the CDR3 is TGTGCCAGCAGCCAAGAAAAGCGGGGGACGTACAATGAGCAGTTCTTC. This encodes CASSQEKRGTYNEQFF.

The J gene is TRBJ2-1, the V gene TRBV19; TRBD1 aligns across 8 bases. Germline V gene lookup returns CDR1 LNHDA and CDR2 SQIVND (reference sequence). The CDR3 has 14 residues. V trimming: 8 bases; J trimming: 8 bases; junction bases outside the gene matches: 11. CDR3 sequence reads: CASAPGGAWHEQFF. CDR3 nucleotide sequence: TGTGCCAGTGCCCCAGGGGGCGCGTGGCATGAGCAGTTCTTC.

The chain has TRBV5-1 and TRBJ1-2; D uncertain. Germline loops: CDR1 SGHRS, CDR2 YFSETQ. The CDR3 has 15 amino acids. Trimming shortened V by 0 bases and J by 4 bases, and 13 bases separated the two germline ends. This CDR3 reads CASSLEGGLAYGYTF. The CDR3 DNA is TGCGCCAGCAGCTTGGAGGGAGGACTTGCCTATGGCTACACCTTC. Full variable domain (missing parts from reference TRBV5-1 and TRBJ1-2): KAGVTQTPRYLIKTRGQQVTLSCSPISGHRSVSWYQQTPGQGLQFLFEYFSETQRNKGNFPGRFSGRQFSNSRSEMNVSTLELGDSALYLCASSLEGGLAYGYTFGSGTRLTVV.

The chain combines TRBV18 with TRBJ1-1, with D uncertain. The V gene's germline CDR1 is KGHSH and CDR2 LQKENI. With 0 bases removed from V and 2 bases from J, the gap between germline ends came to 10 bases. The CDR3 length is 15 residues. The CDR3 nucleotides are TGTGCCAGCTCACCACCGGTACAAGTTAACACTGAAGCTTTCTTT. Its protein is CASSPPVQVNTEAFF.

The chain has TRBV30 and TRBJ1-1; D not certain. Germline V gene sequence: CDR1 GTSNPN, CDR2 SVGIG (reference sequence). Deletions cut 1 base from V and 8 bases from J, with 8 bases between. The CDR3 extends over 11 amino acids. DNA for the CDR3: TGTGCCTGGAGTGAAAACGGGGAAGCTTTCTTT. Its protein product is CAWSENGEAFF.

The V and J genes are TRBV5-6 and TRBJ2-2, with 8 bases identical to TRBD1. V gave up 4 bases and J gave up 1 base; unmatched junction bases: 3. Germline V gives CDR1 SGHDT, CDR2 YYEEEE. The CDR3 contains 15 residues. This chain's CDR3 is CASSRGTGNTGELFF. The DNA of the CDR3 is TGTGCCAGCAGCCGGGGGACAGGGAACACCGGGGAGCTGTTTTTT.